This TCR beta chain is drawn from a study of blood T cell repertoires in COVID-19. The wider study: Some COVID-19 samples were acute and others convalescent; all came from the United States, Italy and Spain. T cells, B-cell-depleted T cells, or PBMCs supplied cDNA or gDNA.

Authors' analysis steps: For nucleated cells, counts were estimated from reference gene primer amplification. Generated by immunoSEQ multiplex PCR, the TCRdb table keeps only in-frame clones and is missing some. That table furnishes V, J and clone size, whereas the DNA furnished D and trimming. The profile shows approximately 210,000 clones, about 91% of them singletons. The CDR3 spans 17 residues. The V gene's germline CDR1 is MNHNS and CDR2 SASEGT. The ends lost 2 bases at V and 4 bases at J; junction bases unmatched: 11. The chain couples TRBV6-1 to TRBJ1-3; 7 bases are shared with TRBD1. What was sequenced was peripheral blood. The clonotype was recovered from a man younger than 45 with acute or convalescent COVID-19. The CDR3 protein is CASSEFETGRLGNTIYF. In DNA form, the CDR3 reads TGTGCCAGCAGTGAATTTGAGACAGGGAGGTTGGGAAACACCATATATTTT.